This T cell receptor beta chain came from a study of liver allograft versus peripheral blood T cells. Turning to the study itself: Graft-liver T cell receptor repertoires were compared against recipient peripheral blood repertoires.

Between the trimmed V and J ends, which lost 3 bases and 1 base, there was a span of 10 bases. The CDR3 totals 14 residues. CDR1 GTSNPN and CDR2 SVGIG come from the germline V gene (reference sequence). Each CDR3 protein is one row after TCRdb ran MiXCR on the reads. There are 9,700 or so distinct CDR3 sequences in the sample; 25% to 30% occur only once, and 8% to 10% lies in the top ten. By share of the sample, this clonotype is medium-sized (0.01 to 0.1%). The sequence came from a human patient who had a liver transplant. Some T cells may trace back to the graft donor. The rearrangement joins TRBV30 to TRBJ1-3; tentatively, D is TRBD1 (5 bases). The CDR3 is CAWSLDRSGNTIYF. CDR3 nucleotides: TGTGCCTGGAGCTTAGACAGATCTGGAAACACCATATATTTT.